This T cell receptor (beta chain) was recovered during a study of shared clonotypes between healthy human individuals. To note about this clone: Its target is not known.

The CDR3 consists of 15 residues. Trimming stripped 1 base from V and 2 bases from J, with 8 bases between. Germline lookup yields CDR1 MDHEN and CDR2 SYDVKM. A deep-level run was used for the assay. Using about 220 ng DNA, some 30,000 T cell genomes, the sorted-subset replicate PCRs were run. Generated by immunoSEQ multiplex PCR, the TCRdb table keeps only in-frame clones and is missing some. The sample has approximately 2,000,000 clones; about 93% are singletons. Study-wide results and limits: Rarefaction showed sorted-subset sequencing was incomplete despite large depth. Non-shared clonotypes were found to have lower generation probabilities than the clonotypes that were shared by all four of the sorted-subset donors.

Selected positively for CCR7 and CD45RO-negative, naive CD8 cells excluded terminally differentiated effector memory CD45RA+ cells. This receptor was obtained from a man aged 18 to 30 in good health. Some clones in this sample may be carry-over from other donors' samples. Sequences were obtained from naive CD8+ T cells from PBMCs. The chain recombines TRBV28 with TRBJ1-4, with no clear D. CDR3 residues: CASSLYRGTNEKLFF. The CDR3 bases are TGTGCCAGCAGTTTATATCGAGGGACTAATGAAAAACTGTTTTTT. Using reference TRBV28 and TRBJ1-4 for the parts outside the CDR3, the full variable domain is DVKVTQSSRYLVKRTGEKVFLECVQDMDHENMFWYRQDPGLGLRLIYFSYDVKMKEKGDIPEGYSVSREKKERFSLILESASTNQTSMYLCASSLYRGTNEKLFFGSGTQLSVL.